The 28 T cell receptor beta chains below were found in one sample sequenced in a study of T cells in tuberculosis. Repertoires were generated with immunoSEQ multiplex PCR, while TCRdb's copy carries only in-frame clones and drops some. The sample holds some 23,000 clones, 85% to 95% seen once. The sample consisted of PBMCs. These receptors originate from a donor aged 5-35 years with latent tuberculosis or without tuberculosis infection. Some clones in this sample may be carry-over from other donors' samples.

The chain uses TRBV18 and TRBJ2-2; the D gene is possibly TRBD1 (5 bases). V lost 3 bases to trimming and J lost 0 bases, with 26 bases between them. The germline V gene encodes CDR1 KGHSH and CDR2 LQKENI. The CDR3 sequence is 21 residues long. CDR3 in DNA: TGTGCCAGCTCACCTTTTCTACGGCCTGACCTAGGGGCTACGAACACCGGGGAGCTGTTTTTT. It encodes CASSPFLRPDLGATNTGELFF.

This clone was seen a single time. V and J are TRBV19 and TRBJ2-7; 12 bases are shared with TRBD2. Germline CDR1 is LNHDA and CDR2 is SQIVND (reference sequence). V lost 0 bases, J lost 4 bases, and 1 base stayed unmatched. CDR3 size: 15 residues. In DNA, the CDR3 is TGTGCCAGTAGTATAGACACTAGCGGGAGGTACGAGCAGTACTTC. Amino acid sequence: CASSIDTSGRYEQYF.

The rearrangement joins TRBV9 to TRBJ2-1; TRBD2 might be the D (5 bases). V was clipped by 2 bases and J by 3 bases, with 12 bases between them. This CDR3 has 15 amino acids. Germline V lookup: CDR1 SGDLS, CDR2 YYNGEE. Here the CDR3 reads CASSVGVRNYNEQFF. In DNA form, the CDR3 reads TGTGCCAGCAGCGTCGGGGTCCGAAACTACAATGAGCAGTTCTTC. The variable domain in full, completed from reference TRBV9 and TRBJ2-1, reads DSGVTQTPKHLITATGQRVTLRCSPRSGDLSVYWYQQSLDQGLQFLIQYYNGEERAKGNILERFSAQQFPDLHSELNLSSLELGDSALYFCASSVGVRNYNEQFFGPGTRLTVL.

The CDR3 sequence is CASSQGGLSGYTF. Written as DNA, the CDR3 is TGTGCCAGCAGCCAGGGGGGTCTCAGTGGCTACACCTTC. This sequence joins TRBV25-1 and TRBJ1-2; 7 nucleotides match TRBD1. Unmatched junction bases numbered 8, after V lost 6 bases and J lost 7 bases. In germline, CDR1 is MGHDK, CDR2 SYGVNS. The CDR3 spans 13 residues.

The CDR3 nucleotides read TGTGCCAGCAGGCCCGGGGGAAATGAGCAGTTCTTC. It is translated as CASRPGGNEQFF. The chain links TRBV11-2 to TRBJ2-1; tentative D call: TRBD2 (6 bases). V was cut by 6 bases and J by 7 bases, with 10 bases left in between. This CDR3 spans 12 amino acids. Per the germline V gene, CDR1 is SGHAT and CDR2 is FQNNGV.

The chain links TRBV7-2 to TRBJ1-1; 9 bases line up with TRBD1. Looked up from germline, CDR1 is SGHTA and CDR2 is FQGNSA. Unmatched junction bases numbered 6, after V lost 0 bases and J lost 4 bases. The CDR3 runs to 16 residues. CDR3 sequence (DNA): TGTGCCAGCAGCTTAGCTGGGACAGGGATAGGCACTGAAGCTTTCTTT. Translating gives CASSLAGTGIGTEAFF.

This chain uses TRBV5-1 with TRBJ1-1; weak D call: TRBD1 (6 bases). The CDR3 sequence is 16 residues long. V lost 4 bases and J 5 bases, leaving 21 bases between the germline ends. The V gene's germline CDR1 is SGHRS and CDR2 YFSETQ. The CDR3 bases are TGCGCCAGCAGCCCCGTTGAGGGGGGGCGAGGGACTGAAGCTTTCTTT. Translating gives CASSPVEGGRGTEAFF. Drawing the rest from reference TRBV5-1 and TRBJ1-1, the complete variable domain is KAGVTQTPRYLIKTRGQQVTLSCSPISGHRSVSWYQQTPGQGLQFLFEYFSETQRNKGNFPGRFSGRQFSNSRSEMNVSTLELGDSALYLCASSPVEGGRGTEAFFGQGTRLTVV.

The chain joins TRBV25-1 to TRBJ2-7; D unclear. The CDR3 is 13 residues long. V lost 1 base and J lost 3, with 7 bases in between. Looked up from germline, CDR1 is MGHDK and CDR2 is SYGVNS. The CDR3 DNA sequence: TGTGCCAGCAGTGAATTAGTAGACTACGAGCAGTACTTC. Translation: CASSELVDYEQYF.

This chain links TRBV7-2 with TRBJ1-5; D remains unclear. The germline V and J ends were trimmed by 5 bases and 3 bases, with 8 bases remaining between them. The CDR3 consists of 13 residues. Per the germline V gene, CDR1 is SGHTA and CDR2 is FQGNSA. The CDR3 is CASSHSSNQPQHF. The CDR3 DNA follows: TGTGCCAGCAGCCACAGTTCCAATCAGCCCCAGCATTTT.

This clone was found a few times. The chain recombines TRBV4-3 with TRBJ1-5; no clear D gene. Looked up from germline, CDR1 is LGHNA and CDR2 is YSLEER. The CDR3 totals 15 residues. Deletions cut 0 bases from V and 1 base from J, with 7 bases between. The CDR3, as DNA: TGCGCCAGCAGCCAAGACCCGAGCAGCAATCAGCCCCAGCATTTT. Protein product: CASSQDPSSNQPQHF.

The rearrangement links TRBV13 to TRBJ2-2; a possible D gene is TRBD2 (6 bases). The CDR3 contains 17 residues. Trimming pared 4 bases from V and 1 base from J, leaving 16 bases between. From germline, CDR1 is PRHDT and CDR2 FYEKMQ (reference sequence). CDR3 in DNA: TGTGCCAGCAGCTCCGGCCCCGGAGGGGTGAACACCGGGGAGCTGTTTTTT. This encodes CASSSGPGGVNTGELFF. Based on the CDR3 plus reference TRBV13 and TRBJ2-2, the full variable domain is AAGVIQSPRHLIKEKRETATLKCYPIPRHDTVYWYQQGPGQDPQFLISFYEKMQSDKGSIPDRFSAQQFSDYHSELNMSSLELGDSALYFCASSSGPGGVNTGELFFGEGSRLTVL.

This clone was recorded once. This chain links TRBV11-2 with TRBJ2-5; 10 bases agree with TRBD2. CDR1 and CDR2 (germline): SGHAT, FQNNGV. The ends lost 1 base at V and 5 bases at J; junction bases unmatched: 7. CDR3 length equals 16 residues. The DNA for the CDR3 is TGTGCCAGCAGCTTAGGACTAGCGGGCCCCTGGGAGACCCAGTACTTC. Amino acid sequence: CASSLGLAGPWETQYF.

The J gene is TRBJ2-1, the V gene TRBV29-1, with 9 positions matching TRBD1. Per germline, CDR1 SQVTM and CDR2 ANQGSEA. This CDR3 has 14 residues. The CDR3, as DNA: TGCACCACCCTGGGGACAGGGACATACAATGAGCAGTTCTTC. This encodes CTTLGTGTYNEQFF.

The chain links TRBV9 to TRBJ1-2, with D maybe TRBD1 (6 bases). This CDR3 is 16 amino acids long. Germline lookup yields CDR1 SGDLS and CDR2 YYNGEE. The V and J ends lost 0 bases and 4 bases respectively, with 16 bases between them. The chain's CDR3 is CASSVGSAGDRYGYTF. CDR3 DNA sequence: TGTGCCAGCAGCGTAGGGTCGGCAGGGGACCGCTATGGCTACACCTTC.

As to this clone: Other DNA variants within this sample encode the same CDR3. The chain carries TRBV6-1 and TRBJ1-1; D possibly corresponds to TRBD1 (5 bases). Per the germline V gene, CDR1 is MNHNS and CDR2 is SASEGT. CDR3 length: 13 amino acids. Trimming removed 3 bases from V and 3 bases from J, with 8 bases in between. CDR3 nucleotides: TGTGCCAGCAGTGAGTGGGGGGACACTGAAGCTTTCTTT. Its protein is CASSEWGDTEAFF.

This sequence joins TRBV11-3 and TRBJ2-1; tentative D call: TRBD2 (6 bases). Trimming left V 1 base short and J 9 bases short, with 13 bases between. CDR1 and CDR2 (germline): SGHNT, YENEEA. The CDR3 contains 14 residues. The CDR3 region has the DNA TGTGCCAGCAGCTTAGGGTTCAGGGAGGCTGAGCAGTTCTTC. Protein sequence: CASSLGFREAEQFF.

V usage is TRBV10-3 and J usage is TRBJ2-7; 11 nucleotides align to TRBD1. The germline CDR1 and CDR2 sequences are ENHRY and SYGVKD. V lost 4 bases to trimming and J lost 5 bases; unmatched junction nucleotides: 10. CDR3 length equals 16 residues. The CDR3 DNA reads as TGTGCCATCAGTGGGGCCCCGGGACAGGGGGGCCACGAGCAGTACTTC. Encoded protein: CAISGAPGQGGHEQYF.

The J gene is TRBJ2-7, the V gene TRBV9; D remains ambiguous. Trimming cost V 2 bases and J 0 bases, with 18 bases left between them. Germline values: CDR1 SGDLS, CDR2 YYNGEE. The CDR3 length is 17 residues. The CDR3 protein is CASSVDPLSYSSYEQYF. In nucleotides, the CDR3 is TGTGCCAGCAGCGTCGATCCTCTAAGTTACAGCTCCTACGAGCAGTACTTC.

V is TRBV2 and J is TRBJ2-5; 11 nucleotides line up with TRBD1. Germline V gene lookup returns CDR1 SNHLY and CDR2 FYNNEI. Trimming at V came to 5 bases and at J to 5 bases, leaving 10 bases not matched to a gene. The CDR3 is made up of 16 amino acids. The chain's CDR3 is CASSPRDRGYGETQYF. Here the CDR3 DNA reads TGTGCCAGCAGTCCCCGGGACAGGGGGTATGGGGAGACCCAGTACTTC.

The chain employs TRBV5-6 and TRBJ1-2; D is ambiguous. Germline V CDR1 and CDR2: SGHDT, YYEEEE. V was cut by 3 bases and J by 3 bases, with 6 bases left in between. CDR3 length: 12 amino acids. The DNA for the CDR3 is TGTGCCAGCAGCTCCCTTGACTATGGCTACACCTTC. Translated: CASSSLDYGYTF.

The CDR3: CAISVVPVSIARTGELFF. The CDR3 DNA sequence: TGTGCCATCAGTGTTGTCCCGGTTTCCATCGCGCGGACCGGGGAGCTGTTTTTT. The chain employs TRBV10-3 and TRBJ2-2, with no clear D. CDR3 length: 18 amino acids. CDR1 and CDR2 from the germline V gene are ENHRY and SYGVKD. V was clipped by 4 bases and J by 5 bases, with 23 bases between them.

As DNA, the CDR3 is TGTGCCAGCAACAGAGGACAGAGTAATGAAAAACTGTTTTTT. Its protein product is CASNRGQSNEKLFF. This chain joins TRBV9 and TRBJ1-4; D is perhaps TRBD1 (6 bases). CDR3 length: 14 amino acids. Between the trimmed V and J ends, which lost 6 bases and 4 bases, there was a span of 13 bases. Per the germline V gene, CDR1 is SGDLS and CDR2 is YYNGEE.

The chain links TRBV5-8 to TRBJ2-1; unclear D gene. The CDR3 spans 12 residues. Germline V gene sequence: CDR1 SGHTS, CDR2 YDEGEE. V was trimmed by 1 base and J by 6 bases, leaving 5 bases between them. Here the CDR3 reads CASSLTVNEQFF. The CDR3 DNA follows: TGTGCCAGCAGCTTGACAGTCAATGAGCAGTTCTTC.

This clone was recorded once. This chain uses TRBV5-8 with TRBJ1-4; 7 bases line up with TRBD1. J was trimmed by 7 bases and V by 4 bases; bases with no gene match: 13. The germline CDR1 and CDR2 sequences are SGHTS and YDEGEE. The CDR3 runs 16 residues. The CDR3 sequence is CASSPGSGQYGEKLFF. CDR3 nucleotides: TGTGCCAGCAGCCCGGGGTCGGGACAGTATGGTGAAAAACTGTTTTTT.

This rearrangement joins TRBV23-1 to TRBJ1-5, with D hard to call. TRBV23-1 is reported as an ORF; its role is uncertain. Trimming shortened V by 0 bases and J by 5 bases, and 17 bases separated the two germline ends. The CDR3 spans 17 residues. The DNA for the CDR3 is TGCGCCAGCAGTCAATCGGTCAAGGAGGGAGATCATCAGCCCCAGCATTTT. Translated, it gives CASSQSVKEGDHQPQHF.

The chain carries TRBV7-8 and TRBJ2-6; TRBD1 agrees at 7 bases. Germline V gene lookup returns CDR1 SGHVS and CDR2 FQNEAQ. This CDR3 spans 19 amino acids. The V and J ends lost 2 bases and 3 bases, in that order; junction bases with no gene match: 13. The chain's CDR3 is CASSLFLAQGVGGANVLTF. The CDR3 DNA reads as TGTGCCAGCAGCTTATTCCTCGCGCAGGGGGTCGGTGGGGCCAACGTCCTGACTTTC.

The chain couples TRBV29-1 to TRBJ2-7, with D unresolved. Trimming removed 4 bases at V and 6 bases at J, with 16 bases between. Germline V lookup: CDR1 SQVTM, CDR2 ANQGSEA. The CDR3 is 13 residues long. The CDR3 reads CSVGSTFQSEQYF. For the CDR3, the DNA is TGCAGCGTTGGTTCGACTTTTCAGAGCGAGCAGTACTTC.

The J gene is TRBJ1-1, the V gene TRBV9; 7 bases line up with TRBD1. With 3 bases clipped from V and 3 bases from J, the junction kept 8 bases outside the gene matches. Germline V gene sequence: CDR1 SGDLS, CDR2 YYNGEE. The CDR3 is 15 residues long. The DNA of the CDR3 is TGTGCCAGCAGCGGAGAGGGGGCACCGTACACTGAAGCTTTCTTT. It is translated as CASSGEGAPYTEAFF.